What follows are 10 T cell receptor beta chains derived from one specimen sequenced in a study of control samples from healthy donors and cancer patients. Data came from immunoSEQ multiplex PCR; TCRdb stores just in-frame clones and leaves some out. The sample has around 59,000 clones; under 95% are singletons. The sequencing sample was made of PBMCs. All receptors derive from a man in his forties with colorectal cancer.

This clone was observed once. The chain recombines TRBV30 with TRBJ2-3; D is ambiguous. The CDR3 covers 12 residues. The V gene lost 4 bases and the J gene lost 1 base, with 6 bases spanning the gap. Looked up from germline, CDR1 is GTSNPN and CDR2 is SVGIG (reference sequence). CDR3 sequence (DNA): TGTGCCTGGATAGAGGGCACAGATACGCAGTATTTT. This gives the protein CAWIEGTDTQYF. The whole variable domain, remainder taken from reference TRBV30 and TRBJ2-3, is SQTIHQWPATLVQPVGSPLSLECTVEGTSNPNLYWYRQAAGRGLQLLFYSVGIGQISSEVPQNLSASRPQDRQFILSSKKLLLSDSGFYLCAWIEGTDTQYFGPGTRLTVL.

The chain carries TRBV12-3 or TRBV12-4 and TRBJ2-5; D perhaps matches TRBD1 (5 bases). The CDR3 contains 13 residues. Trimming took off 2 bases at V and 4 bases at J, with 8 bases between the two ends. Here the CDR3 DNA reads TGTGCCAGCAGTTTAATTCAGGGAGAGACCCAGTACTTC. This encodes CASSLIQGETQYF.

The rearrangement uses TRBV7-9 and TRBJ2-7, with D possibly being TRBD1 or TRBD2 (5 bases each). CDR1 SEHNR and CDR2 FQNEAQ come from the germline V gene (reference sequence). Trimming took off 0 bases at V and 0 bases at J, with 15 bases between the two ends. CDR3 length equals 17 residues. This chain's CDR3 is CASSLASPGTSSYEQYF. The CDR3 DNA is TGTGCCAGCAGCTTAGCGAGTCCGGGGACCTCCTCCTACGAGCAGTACTTC.

This clone was seen just once. The chain has TRBV18 and TRBJ2-7; 7 bases line up with TRBD1. J was trimmed by 4 bases and V by 6 bases; bases with no gene match: 9. This CDR3 has 14 amino acids. The germline CDR1 and CDR2 sequences are KGHSH and LQKENI. The DNA for the CDR3 is TGTGCCAGCTCTTCCGGGACAGAACCTTACGAGCAGTACTTC. Protein sequence: CASSSGTEPYEQYF.

This chain uses TRBV27 with TRBJ2-2, with TRBD1 as a possible D gene (6 bases). V was cut by 5 bases and J by 9 bases, with 16 bases left in between. Germline CDR1 MNHEY, CDR2 SMNVEV (reference sequence). This CDR3 has 14 amino acids. The CDR3 sequence: CASSPGPWGRELFF. The CDR3 bases are TGTGCCAGCAGTCCCGGACCATGGGGGCGGGAGCTGTTTTTT.

The table lists this clone with a count of one. The V call is TRBV30, the J call TRBJ2-4, with TRBD1 as a possible D gene (5 bases). This CDR3 has 12 amino acids. The ends were cut back, 1 base at V and 8 bases at J, with 9 bases in the middle. Germline V gives CDR1 GTSNPN, CDR2 SVGIG (reference sequence). The CDR3 is CAWSADRDIQYF. Here the CDR3 DNA reads TGTGCCTGGAGTGCTGACAGAGACATTCAGTACTTC.

V is TRBV5-1 and J is TRBJ2-7; 8 positions agree with TRBD1. V dropped 2 bases and J dropped 2; count of bases not matched to a gene: 3. In germline, CDR1 is SGHRS, CDR2 YFSETQ. The CDR3 is made up of 14 amino acids. The CDR3 protein is CASSLQTGAYEQYF. The CDR3 DNA follows: TGCGCCAGCAGCTTACAGACAGGGGCCTACGAGCAGTACTTC. Filled out from reference TRBV5-1 and TRBJ2-7, the complete variable domain reads KAGVTQTPRYLIKTRGQQVTLSCSPISGHRSVSWYQQTPGQGLQFLFEYFSETQRNKGNFPGRFSGRQFSNSRSEMNVSTLELGDSALYLCASSLQTGAYEQYFGPGTRLTVT.

The rearrangement links TRBV27 to TRBJ1-5; TRBD1 agrees at 11 bases. The V gene end was trimmed by 4 bases and the J gene end by 3 bases; junction bases not matched to a gene: 8. This CDR3 region has 17 residues. CDR1 is MNHEY and CDR2 is SMNVEV in the germline V gene (reference sequence). The CDR3 DNA reads as TGTGCCAGCAGTTCGCCGGGACAGGGGGGTATCAATCAGCCCCAGCATTTT. Protein product: CASSSPGQGGINQPQHF.

This clone was counted between two and nine times. DNA of the CDR3: TGCGCCAGCAGCTTGGAGCCAGGGGAATTGAACACTGAAGCTTTCTTT. Translated, it gives CASSLEPGELNTEAFF. The V gene is TRBV5-1, the J gene TRBJ1-1; maybe TRBD1 (6 bases). This CDR3 comprises 16 residues. In germline, CDR1 is SGHRS, CDR2 YFSETQ. V lost 0 bases and J lost 0, with 12 bases in between. The complete variable domain, with remaining parts taken from reference TRBV5-1 and TRBJ1-1, reads KAGVTQTPRYLIKTRGQQVTLSCSPISGHRSVSWYQQTPGQGLQFLFEYFSETQRNKGNFPGRFSGRQFSNSRSEMNVSTLELGDSALYLCASSLEPGELNTEAFFGQGTRLTVV.

The chain combines TRBV3-1 (or the pseudogene TRBV3-2) with TRBJ1-1, with D unclear. The CDR3 extends over 16 amino acids. The germline V gene has CDR1 LGHDT and CDR2 YNNKEL (reference sequence). V lost 1 base to trimming and J lost 6 bases, with 18 bases between them. For the CDR3, the DNA is TGTGCCAGCAGCCAAGTGCTCCCCGGGAGAATGTCTGAAGCTTTCTTT. Its protein product is CASSQVLPGRMSEAFF.